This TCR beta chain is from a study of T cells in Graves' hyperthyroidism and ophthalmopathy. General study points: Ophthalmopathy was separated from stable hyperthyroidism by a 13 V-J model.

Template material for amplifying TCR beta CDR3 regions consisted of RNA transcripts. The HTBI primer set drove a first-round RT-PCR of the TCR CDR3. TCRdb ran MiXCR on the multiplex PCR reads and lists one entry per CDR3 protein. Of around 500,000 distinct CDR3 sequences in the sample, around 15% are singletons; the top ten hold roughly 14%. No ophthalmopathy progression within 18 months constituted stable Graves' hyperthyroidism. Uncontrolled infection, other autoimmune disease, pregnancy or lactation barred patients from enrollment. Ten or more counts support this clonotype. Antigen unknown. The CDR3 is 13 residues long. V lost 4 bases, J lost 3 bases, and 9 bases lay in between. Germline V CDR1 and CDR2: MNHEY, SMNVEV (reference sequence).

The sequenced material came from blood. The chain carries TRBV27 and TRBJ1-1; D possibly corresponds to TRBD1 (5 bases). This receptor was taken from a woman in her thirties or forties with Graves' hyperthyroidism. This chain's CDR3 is CASSSDTYTEAFF. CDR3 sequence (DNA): TGTGCCAGCAGTTCGGACACATACACTGAAGCTTTCTTT.